The 9 T cell receptor beta chains below were found in one sample sequenced in a study of PD-L1 blockade in urothelial cancer. The method was immunoSEQ multiplex PCR; TCRdb's version includes in-frame clones alone and lacks a portion of them. The sample lists 40,000 to 50,000 clones, around 85% seen once, with 8.5% to 12% in the top ten. Time point given: peripheral blood 6 weeks after treatment start. Sequencing used PBMCs, obtained around atezolizumab (anti-PD-L1) treatment. The receptors shown here come from a man in his sixties with urothelial cancer.

The rearrangement joins TRBV7-2 to TRBJ1-3; 9 positions match TRBD1. CDR3 size: 16 residues. Germline CDR1 SGHTA, CDR2 FQGNSA. With V trimmed by 5 bases and J by 4 bases, 9 bases remained unmatched. CDR3 DNA: TGTGCCAGCAGCCGATATACAGGGGGCTCAGGAAACACCATATATTTT. Translated, it gives CASSRYTGGSGNTIYF.

Of note for this clone: Sequence at one end of the junction differs from germline and may be a read error. The chain links TRBV2 to TRBJ2-7, with 7 bases that match TRBD1. Germline assignment: CDR1 SNHLY and CDR2 FYNNEI. The CDR3 length is 12 residues. CDR3 in amino acids: CTSSSRDSQKYF. CDR3 nucleotides: TGTACCAGCAGTTCCAGGGACAGCCAAAAGTACTTC.

This chain links TRBV6-5 with TRBJ2-1; D may be TRBD2 (6 bases). V lost 4 bases and J lost 9, with 16 bases in between. CDR3 length: 14 residues. Germline V lookup: CDR1 MNHEY, CDR2 SVGAGI. CDR3: CASSSRTRRGEQFF. CDR3 nucleotide sequence: TGTGCCAGCAGTTCCCGGACCCGGCGGGGTGAGCAGTTCTTC.

The J gene is TRBJ1-5, the V gene TRBV10-2, with D maybe TRBD1 (6 bases). V was cut by 3 bases and J by 4 bases, with 13 bases left in between. CDR3 length: 15 residues. Looked up from germline, CDR1 is WSHSY and CDR2 is SAAADI. The CDR3 sequence: CASSENRVGNQPQHF. The CDR3 nucleotides are TGCGCCAGCAGTGAAAACAGGGTTGGAAATCAGCCCCAGCATTTT.

This chain links TRBV6-6 with TRBJ2-1, with TRBD2 identical over 7 bases. The J segment lost 3 bases and the V segment lost 4 bases, leaving 6 bases of the junction unmatched. The CDR3 contains 15 residues. CDR1 MNHNY and CDR2 SVGAGI come from the germline V gene (reference sequence). DNA of the CDR3: TGTGCCAGCAGTTGGGACTATGGGGGCTACAATGAGCAGTTCTTC. Translating gives CASSWDYGGYNEQFF.

The rearrangement uses TRBV11-3 and TRBJ2-5; TRBD1 aligns across 9 bases. The CDR3 sequence is 15 residues long. V dropped 4 bases and J dropped 5; count of bases not matched to a gene: 8. From germline, CDR1 is SGHNT and CDR2 YENEEA. CDR3 loop: CASSSGTGSLETQYF. The CDR3 bases are TGTGCCAGCAGCTCCGGGACAGGGTCTTTGGAGACCCAGTACTTC.

This clone has more than one count but fewer than ten. The chain joins TRBV6-1 to TRBJ2-3; TRBD2 might be the D (6 bases). Per germline, CDR1 MNHNS and CDR2 SASEGT. V was trimmed by 6 bases and J by 0 bases, leaving 10 bases between them. The CDR3 covers 14 residues. The CDR3 reads CASRTGGSTDTQYF. CDR3 DNA sequence: TGTGCCAGCAGAACCGGGGGAAGCACAGATACGCAGTATTTT.

The chain recombines TRBV2 with TRBJ2-5; a possible D gene is TRBD2 (5 bases). Per germline, CDR1 SNHLY and CDR2 FYNNEI. Between the trimmed V and J ends, which lost 2 bases and 5 bases, there was a span of 9 bases. CDR3 length equals 13 residues. The CDR3 bases are TGTGCCAGCAGTGAATCGGGGTGGGAGACCCAGTACTTC. Translation: CASSESGWETQYF.

This clone showed up just a few times. The chain couples TRBV7-6 to TRBJ2-1, with 15 bases identical to TRBD2. V dropped 1 base and J dropped 7; count of bases not matched to a gene: 2. Germline CDR1 and CDR2: SGHVS and FNYEAQ. This CDR3 is 16 amino acids long. CDR3 bases: TGTGCCAGCAGCTTAGGTGGACTAGCGGGGGGGAATGAGCAGTTCTTC. The encoded protein is CASSLGGLAGGNEQFF.